The rows below give T cell receptor beta chains drawn from one sample of a study of Graves' ophthalmopathy and Graves' hyperthyroidism. MiXCR, applied by TCRdb to the multiplex PCR reads, yields one record per CDR3 protein. The repertoire holds about 480,000 distinct CDR3 sequences, with roughly 14% as singletons. Sequenced: blood. These receptors were collected from a woman aged 30 to 39 with Graves' ophthalmopathy. Both conserved end residues are part of each CDR3. A D gene is named only where the DNA matches it firmly. Only some rows state a clone size, as once, few, many or a class for expanded clones.

abundance	v_gene	j_gene	d_gene	CDR3aa	CDR3nt
many	TRBV27	TRBJ2-7	-	CASRDRLANSYEQYF	TGTGCCAGCAGAGATCGGCTAGCGAACTCCTACGAGCAGTACTTC
many	TRBV11-2	TRBJ2-7	TRBD2	CASSPRIAGVSEQYF	TGTGCCAGCAGCCCTCGGATAGCGGGGGTCAGCGAGCAGTACTTC
many	TRBV5-1	TRBJ1-5	-	CASSFGEGNQPQHF	TGCGCCAGCAGCTTCGGCGAGGGCAATCAGCCCCAGCATTTT
few	TRBV24-1	TRBJ2-4	TRBD1	CATKRTGDLGAKNIKYF	TGTGCCACCAAAAGGACAGGGGATTTGGGGGCCAAAAACATTAAGTACTTC
many	TRBV29-1	TRBJ2-2	-	CSVVGGQNTGELFF	TGCAGCGTTGTGGGGGGCCAAAACACCGGGGAGCTGTTTTTT
many	TRBV5-1	TRBJ2-7	-	CASSPGWTQYYEQYF	TGCGCCAGCAGCCCGGGGTGGACACAGTATTACGAGCAGTACTTC
-	TRBV27	TRBJ1-5	-	CASCGAHQPQHF	TGTGCCAGCTGCGGGGCTCATCAGCCCCAGCATTTT
many	TRBV20-1	TRBJ2-5	-	CSASGPGQETQYF	TGCAGTGCTAGTGGGCCCGGCCAAGAGACCCAGTACTTC
-	TRBV28	TRBJ1-5	-	CASSLSVSGKSNQPQHF	TGTGCCAGCAGTTTGAGCGTGTCGGGGAAGAGCAATCAGCCCCAGCATTTT
many	TRBV9	TRBJ2-1	-	CASSVGARSSYNEQFF	TGTGCCAGCAGCGTAGGGGCAAGGAGCTCCTACAATGAGCAGTTCTTC
few	TRBV6-4	TRBJ2-4	TRBD1	CASSGSTGGERLAKNIQYF	TGTGCCAGCAGTGGCTCGACAGGGGGAGAAAGATTAGCCAAAAACATTCAGTACTTC
-	TRBV7-8	TRBJ2-7	-	CASSLASGSGSYEQYF	TGTGCCAGCAGCTTAGCGTCGGGGAGCGGGTCCTACGAGCAGTACTTC
many	TRBV30	TRBJ1-1	-	CAWSYKTVTEAFF	TGTGCCTGGAGTTATAAGACAGTCACTGAAGCTTTCTTT
many	TRBV5-1	TRBJ1-2	-	CASSRGTTYGYTF	TGCGCCAGCAGCAGGGGAACAACCTATGGCTACACCTTC
many	TRBV6-1	TRBJ1-1	TRBD1	CASCDRENTEAFF	TGTGCCAGCTGCGACAGGGAGAACACTGAAGCTTTCTTT
few	TRBV11-2	TRBJ1-3	-	CASSLDLRGGSTIYF	TGTGCCAGCAGCTTAGATTTGCGGGGGGGAAGCACCATATATTTT
few	TRBV11-2	TRBJ2-1	-	CASSLYGGVGNEQFF	TGTGCCAGCAGCTTATACGGTGGGGTGGGCAATGAGCAGTTCTTC
few	TRBV4-1	TRBJ1-2	-	CASSRTVGGGYTF	TGCGCCAGCAGCCGGACCGTCGGGGGTGGCTACACCTTC
many	TRBV15	TRBJ2-2	TRBD2	CATSRDLAGGPRELFF	TGTGCCACCAGCAGAGATCTCGCGGGAGGGCCCCGGGAGCTGTTTTTT
-	TRBV7-2	TRBJ2-7	TRBD1	CASSGQGPDEQYF	TGTGCCAGCAGCGGACAGGGGCCAGACGAGCAGTACTTC
many	TRBV11-2	TRBJ1-2	-	CASSLEGSRSNYGYTF	TGTGCCAGCAGCTTAGAAGGCAGCAGATCTAACTATGGCTACACCTTC
many	TRBV6-1	TRBJ2-7	TRBD1	CASSRSHRGLYEQYF	TGTGCCAGCAGCCGCTCCCACAGGGGGCTCTACGAGCAGTACTTC
many	TRBV20-1	TRBJ1-2	-	CSAGFGYGYTF	TGCAGTGCAGGGTTCGGCTATGGCTACACCTTC
many	TRBV7-9	TRBJ2-5	-	CASSLPSSETQYF	TGTGCCAGCAGCTTACCTAGTTCTGAGACCCAGTACTTC
many	TRBV12-3/TRBV12-4	TRBJ1-2	-	CASTIDGTGYGYTF	TGTGCCAGCACTATAGACGGGACTGGCTATGGCTACACCTTC
many	TRBV28	TRBJ2-7	-	CASSLAWGLSTQYF	TGTGCCAGCAGTCTAGCGTGGGGGTTAAGTACGCAGTACTTC
many	TRBV6-2/TRBV6-3	TRBJ1-2	-	CASSYSRQRQAGQYYGYTF	TGTGCCAGCAGTTACTCAAGACAGCGCCAAGCCGGACAATACTATGGCTACACCTTC
many	TRBV7-8	TRBJ1-5	-	CASSLESQTLYSNQPQHF	TGTGCCAGCAGCTTAGAGAGTCAGACCCTTTATAGCAATCAGCCCCAGCATTTT
many	TRBV6-1	TRBJ1-6	-	CASSERDAPTLHF	TGTGCCAGCAGTGAACGGGACGCTCCTACCCTCCACTTT
-	TRBV12-3/TRBV12-4	TRBJ2-2	-	CASSLGGLGELFF	TGTGCCAGCAGTCTAGGGGGGCTGGGGGAGCTGTTTTTT
many	TRBV2	TRBJ1-2	TRBD1	CASSDSRGLSGYTF	TGTGCCAGCAGTGACAGCAGGGGGTTGAGTGGCTACACCTTC
many	TRBV11-2	TRBJ2-5	-	CASNGGRTQETQYF	TGTGCCAGCAACGGCGGAAGAACTCAAGAGACCCAGTACTTC
many	TRBV7-9	TRBJ1-1	-	CASTILLRAEAFF	TGTGCCAGCACTATTTTATTAAGGGCTGAAGCTTTCTTT
many	TRBV2	TRBJ1-2	-	CASIGGNYGYTF	TGTGCCAGCATTGGGGGGAACTATGGCTACACCTTC
-	TRBV19	TRBJ2-5	-	CATGLGEETQYF	TGTGCCACCGGGCTGGGGGAGGAGACCCAGTACTTC
many	TRBV6-1	TRBJ1-1	-	CASRVDGRNTEAFF	TGTGCCAGCAGAGTGGACGGAAGGAACACTGAAGCTTTCTTT
many	TRBV5-1	TRBJ1-5	TRBD1	CASSPIAGQNQPQHF	TGCGCCAGCAGCCCGATAGCGGGACAGAATCAGCCCCAGCATTTT
many	TRBV7-6	TRBJ2-5	TRBD2	CASSFLAGGPIQETQYF	TGTGCCAGCAGCTTTCTAGCGGGGGGGCCTATCCAAGAGACCCAGTACTTC
many	TRBV6-5	TRBJ1-5	TRBD1	CASSYSTIGGAGQPQHF	TGTGCCAGCAGTTACTCGACCATAGGGGGCGCAGGACAGCCCCAGCATTTT
few	TRBV20-1	TRBJ1-1	-	CSARDKGVTEAFF	TGCAGTGCTAGAGATAAGGGGGTCACTGAAGCTTTCTTT
many	TRBV15	TRBJ1-1	-	CATSSRRDGSTEAFF	TGTGCCACCAGCTCTCGCAGGGACGGGAGCACTGAAGCTTTCTTT
many	TRBV12-3/TRBV12-4	TRBJ1-3	TRBD1	CASSPRQGEIGNTIYF	TGTGCCAGCAGTCCGCGACAGGGAGAAATCGGAAACACCATATATTTT
many	TRBV6-2/TRBV6-3	TRBJ2-7	-	CASSFLVLGGAVTYEQYF	TGTGCCAGCAGTTTTCTAGTTCTAGGGGGGGCGGTAACCTACGAGCAGTACTTC
many	TRBV14	TRBJ2-5	TRBD2	CASRTGGPGETQYF	TGTGCCAGCAGAACGGGGGGGCCAGGAGAGACCCAGTACTTC
many	TRBV24-1	TRBJ2-7	-	CATSTHQSEQYF	TGTGCCACCAGTACACACCAGAGCGAGCAGTACTTC
-	TRBV20-1	TRBJ2-2	-	CSAREGGRASGELFF	TGCAGTGCTAGAGAGGGGGGACGGGCATCCGGGGAGCTGTTTTTT